This T cell receptor beta chain was captured in a study of CD8 T cells in ankylosing spondylitis. Study-level results: Seven to nine highly homologous variants made up a TCR beta motif that seemed to typify ankylosing spondylitis blood.

This clonotype showed up just a few times. Its cognate antigen is unknown. TCRdb recomputed calls from the 5' RACE reads with MiXCR, one row per CDR3 protein. The sample has 100,000 to 150,000 distinct CDR3 sequences, approximately 17% seen once; the top ten hold around a third. The sequence was obtained from a male donor with ankylosing spondylitis. Sample: blood, either unsorted or a sorted T cell fraction (not recorded which).

The CDR3 here is CASSLIGTYEQYF. The CDR3 DNA sequence: TGTGCCAGCAGCTTAATAGGGACCTACGAGCAGTACTTC. The chain combines TRBV7-3 with TRBJ2-7; D remains ambiguous. The CDR3 loop spans 13 amino acids. V was pared by 1 base and J by 2 bases, with 6 bases between. Germline V CDR1 and CDR2: SGHTA, FQGTGA.